This record concerns one TCR beta chain sequence. The data are from a study of blood T cell repertoires in COVID-19. Study-wide background: Italy, Spain and the United States were the sources of the convalescent and acute COVID-19 samples. PBMCs, B-cell-depleted T cells, or T cells were the source of the cDNA or gDNA that made up the material.

Profiling relied on immunoSEQ multiplex PCR, and the TCRdb table lists in-frame clones only, not all of them. The sample carries roughly 84,000 clones, 85% recorded once. The sequence was obtained from a man older than 75 with active or convalescent COVID-19. Sequencing was carried out using peripheral blood.

In nucleotides, the CDR3 is TGTGCCAGCTCATCGGCAGGGGGGTCCCACGAGCAGTACGTC. Translating gives CASSSAGGSHEQYV. The chain uses TRBV18 and TRBJ2-7; TRBD1 might be the D (7 bases). The ends were cut back, 5 bases at V and 5 bases at J, with 16 bases in the middle. The germline gives CDR1 KGHSH, CDR2 LQKENI. The CDR3 consists of 14 residues.